This T cell receptor (beta chain) appears in the sequencing data of a study of molecular identifiers for immune sequencing clone quantification. Findings and limits, study-wide: Clones with over 20 RNA copies captured over 99% of effector molecules but under 1% of naive ones.

TCRdb used MiXCR to reprocess the PCR reads, holding one entry per CDR3 protein. The sample holds over 300,000 distinct CDR3 sequences, roughly a quarter seen once. Trimming left V 7 bases short and J 7 bases short, with 8 bases between. The V gene's germline CDR1 is SGHNT and CDR2 YYREEE (reference sequence). The CDR3 spans 11 residues. The sample holds many counts of this clonotype. Its antigen is not known. The chain is built from TRBV5-4 and TRBJ2-2; TRBD1 might be the D (5 bases). The sample was naive CD8+ T cells from blood, with Jurkat cell RNA spiked in. The subset was: FACS-sorted CD8+CD4-CCR7+CD45RA+ naive T cells. The receptor comes from a human donor in good health. Some libraries in this study had Jurkat cell RNA spiked in. Here the CDR3 DNA reads TGTGCCAGCGGGGCAGGCGGGGAGCTGTTTTTT. Translation gives CASGAGGELFF.